Below, one T cell receptor (beta chain) is given with its context. Its matching antigen is unknown. Second doses that came at about 4 or about 12 weeks were put together. This sample is part of a study of T cell responses to AZD1222 COVID-19 vaccine. Study outcomes and limitations: White British people made up most donors, females outnumbered males, and clonal diversity was possibly underestimated. Targeting of unmutated variant regions was reportedly seen in nearly half of spike-specific TCRs. Sampling that yielded the repertoires occurred only after the peak T cell response.

Produced via immunoSEQ multiplex PCR; TCRdb's table is partial and in-frame only. The sample records fewer than 110,000 clones, 75% to 95% being singletons. The CDR3 is 14 residues long. CDR1 is MNHNY and CDR2 is SVGAGI in the germline V gene (reference sequence). V was cut by 5 bases and J by 2 bases, with 10 bases left in between. Sequencing was performed on peripheral blood, taken 28 days after the second AZD1222 dose. The genes are TRBV6-6 and TRBJ1-5; D is perhaps TRBD1 (6 bases). The receptor comes from an adult who received the AZD1222 COVID-19 vaccine. DNA of the CDR3: TGTGCCAGCAGTGACCGGACAGGCAATCAGCCCCAGCATTTT. It encodes CASSDRTGNQPQHF.